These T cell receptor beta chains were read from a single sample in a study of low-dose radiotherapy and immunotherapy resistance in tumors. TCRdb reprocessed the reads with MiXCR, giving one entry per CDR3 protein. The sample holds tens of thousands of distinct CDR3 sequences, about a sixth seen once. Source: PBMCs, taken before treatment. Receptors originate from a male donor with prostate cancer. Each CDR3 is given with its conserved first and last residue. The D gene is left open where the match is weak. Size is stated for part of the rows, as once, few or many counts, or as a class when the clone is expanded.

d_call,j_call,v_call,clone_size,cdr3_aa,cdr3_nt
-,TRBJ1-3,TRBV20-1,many,CSARDRGNTIYF,TGCAGTGCTAGAGATCGGGGAAACACCATATATTTT
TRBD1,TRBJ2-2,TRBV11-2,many,CASSFPGTGEVGELFF,TGTGCCAGCAGCTTCCCCGGGACAGGGGAAGTCGGGGAGCTGTTTTTT
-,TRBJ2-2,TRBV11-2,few,CATEVSLNTGELFF,TGTGCCACCGAGGTCAGTCTGAACACCGGGGAGCTGTTTTTT
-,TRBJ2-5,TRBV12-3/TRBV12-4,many,CASSLLPSQETQYF,TGTGCCAGCAGTTTACTCCCATCACAAGAGACCCAGTACTTC
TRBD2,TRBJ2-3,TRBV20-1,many,CSASPLSGGHTDTQYF,TGCAGTGCTTCCCCTCTGAGCGGGGGCCACACAGATACGCAGTATTTT
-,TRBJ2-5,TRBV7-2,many,CASILQGWASGEETQYF,TGTGCCAGCATCTTACAGGGCTGGGCCAGCGGGGAAGAGACCCAGTACTTC
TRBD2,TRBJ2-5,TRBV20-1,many,CSARVLAGGGETQYF,TGCAGTGCTAGAGTGCTAGCGGGGGGCGGGGAGACCCAGTACTTC
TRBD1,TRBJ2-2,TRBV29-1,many,CSGRQGAEAGELFF,TGCAGCGGACGACAGGGGGCCGAGGCCGGGGAGCTGTTTTTT
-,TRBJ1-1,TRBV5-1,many,CATSIGANTEAFF,TGCGCAACAAGCATCGGGGCGAACACTGAAGCTTTCTTT
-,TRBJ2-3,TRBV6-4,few,CASSDSPGGTDTQYF,TGTGCCAGCAGTGACTCGCCCGGGGGTACAGATACGCAGTATTTT
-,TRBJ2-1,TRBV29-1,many,CSVEGSKRRRGVGDEQFF,TGCAGCGTTGAAGGATCCAAGCGACGCAGGGGGGTCGGGGATGAGCAGTTCTTC
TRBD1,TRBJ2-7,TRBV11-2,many,CASSFPSGTGHSYEQYF,TGTGCCAGCAGCTTTCCCTCCGGGACAGGGCATTCCTACGAGCAGTACTTC
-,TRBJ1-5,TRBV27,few,CASSYSYSNQPQHF,TGTGCCAGCAGTTATTCCTATAGCAATCAGCCCCAGCATTTT
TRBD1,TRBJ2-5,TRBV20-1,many,CSARDAGGLETQYF,TGCAGTGCTAGAGATGCAGGGGGCCTTGAGACCCAGTACTTC
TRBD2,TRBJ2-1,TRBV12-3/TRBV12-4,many,CASSLPYPLRGGLEQFF,TGTGCCAGCAGTCTCCCATACCCCCTGCGGGGGGGCCTCGAGCAGTTCTTC
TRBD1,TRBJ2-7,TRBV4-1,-,CASSQEGQQTHEQYF,TGTGCCAGCAGCCAAGAGGGACAGCAAACCCACGAGCAGTACTTC
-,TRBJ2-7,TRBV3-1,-,CASSQGDNRYEQYF,TGTGCCAGCAGCCAAGGGGACAACAGGTACGAGCAGTACTTC
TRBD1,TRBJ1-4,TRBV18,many,CASSLGQGRNEKLFF,TGTGCCAGCTCCCTAGGACAGGGGAGAAATGAAAAACTGTTTTTT
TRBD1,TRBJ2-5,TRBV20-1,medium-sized,CSARTGTAEETQYF,TGCAGTGCGAGAACCGGGACAGCAGAAGAGACCCAGTACTTC
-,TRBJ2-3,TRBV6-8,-,CASGGPSTDTQYF,TGTGCCAGCGGGGGGCCAAGCACAGATACGCAGTATTTT
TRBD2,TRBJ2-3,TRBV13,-,CATSTQRGYTSTDTQYF,TGTGCCACCAGCACACAGCGGGGGTACACTAGCACAGATACGCAGTATTTT
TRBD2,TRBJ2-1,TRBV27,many,CASSWEAGSYNEQFF,TGTGCCAGCAGTTGGGAAGCGGGGTCCTACAATGAGCAGTTCTTC
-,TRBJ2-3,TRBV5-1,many,CASSYIGNTPDTQYF,TGCGCCAGCAGCTATATAGGGAATACCCCAGATACGCAGTATTTT
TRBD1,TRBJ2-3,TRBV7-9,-,CASSPMWGQLRDTQYF,TGTGCCAGCAGCCCCATGTGGGGACAGCTCAGGGATACGCAGTATTTT
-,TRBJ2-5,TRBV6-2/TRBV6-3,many,CASGTAASGTQYF,TGTGCCAGCGGTACGGCGGCTTCAGGGACCCAGTACTTC
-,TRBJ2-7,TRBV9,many,CASHLFDGLSYEQYF,TGTGCCAGCCACCTATTCGACGGACTCTCCTACGAGCAGTACTTC
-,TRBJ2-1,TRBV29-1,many,CSVDRLYDEQFF,TGCAGCGTTGATCGTTTATATGATGAGCAGTTCTTC
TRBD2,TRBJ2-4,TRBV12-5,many,CASGWSGGWLNIQYF,TGTGCTAGTGGTTGGAGCGGGGGCTGGTTAAACATTCAGTACTTC
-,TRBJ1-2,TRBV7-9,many,CASSLTGEGYTF,TGTGCCAGCAGCTTAACGGGGGAAGGCTACACCTTC
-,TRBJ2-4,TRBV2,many,CASSGGREDGKNIQYF,TGTGCCAGCAGTGGGGGCAGGGAAGATGGCAAAAACATTCAGTACTTC
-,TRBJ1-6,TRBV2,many,CATQAAVKSPLHF,TGTGCCACCCAAGCGGCGGTGAAATCACCCCTCCACTTT
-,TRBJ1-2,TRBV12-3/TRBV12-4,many,CASSLARGYGYTF,TGTGCCAGCAGTTTAGCGCGGGGCTATGGCTACACCTTC
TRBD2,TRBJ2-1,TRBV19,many,CASTQILAGGNEQFF,TGTGCCAGTACCCAAATACTAGCGGGGGGCAATGAGCAGTTCTTC
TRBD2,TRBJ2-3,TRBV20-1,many,CSARSASGGAWTDTQYF,TGCAGTGCTAGATCGGCTAGCGGGGGGGCCTGGACAGATACGCAGTATTTT
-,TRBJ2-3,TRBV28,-,CASSLPLIGGTSTDTQYF,TGTGCCAGCAGTTTACCCCTCATCGGGGGAACTAGCACAGATACGCAGTATTTT
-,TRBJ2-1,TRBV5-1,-,CASSRGFTVGNEQFF,TGCGCCAGCAGCCGGGGTTTTACAGTTGGCAATGAGCAGTTCTTC
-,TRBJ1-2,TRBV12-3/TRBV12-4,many,CASSYGPLGYTF,TGTGCCAGCAGTTATGGTCCTCTAGGCTACACCTTC
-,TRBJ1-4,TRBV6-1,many,CASSEATINENEKLFF,TGTGCCAGCAGTGAAGCAACCATCAACGAAAATGAAAAACTGTTTTTT
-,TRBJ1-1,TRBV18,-,CASSRQVDNTEAFF,TGTGCCAGCTCACGACAGGTTGATAACACTGAAGCTTTCTTT
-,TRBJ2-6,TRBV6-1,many,CASSARGSGANVLTF,TGTGCCAGCAGTGCTCGAGGTTCTGGGGCCAACGTCCTGACTTTC
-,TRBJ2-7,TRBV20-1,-,CSAYSGGVPYEQYF,TGCAGTGCTTATTCCGGCGGGGTACCCTACGAGCAGTACTTC
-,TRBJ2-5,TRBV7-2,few,CASSSTRAGRRETQYF,TGTGCCAGCAGCTCGACGCGGGCGGGGAGAAGGGAGACCCAGTACTTC
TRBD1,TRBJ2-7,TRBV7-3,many,CASSPKDRASYEQYF,TGTGCCAGCAGCCCAAAGGACAGGGCGAGCTACGAGCAGTACTTC
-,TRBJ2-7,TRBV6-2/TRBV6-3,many,CASSYPSEGVKQYF,TGTGCCAGCAGTTACCCATCGGAGGGAGTGAAGCAGTACTTC
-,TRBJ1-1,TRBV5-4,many,CASSPLNLNTEAFF,TGTGCCAGCAGCCCCTTAAACCTAAATACTGAAGCTTTCTTT
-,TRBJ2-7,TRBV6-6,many,CASVGAAVRQQYF,TGTGCCAGCGTGGGGGCAGCGGTCCGTCAGCAGTACTTC
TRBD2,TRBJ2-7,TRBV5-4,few,CASSFLAGSSYEQYF,TGTGCCAGCAGCTTCCTAGCGGGGAGCTCCTACGAGCAGTACTTC
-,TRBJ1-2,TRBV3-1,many,CASSRGDYGYTF,TGTGCCAGCAGCCGCGGTGACTATGGCTACACCTTC
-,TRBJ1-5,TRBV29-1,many,CSVDRAGNQPQHF,TGCAGCGTTGACAGGGCGGGCAATCAGCCCCAGCATTTT
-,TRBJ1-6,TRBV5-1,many,CASSLGWGSSPLHF,TGCGCCAGCAGCTTGGGCTGGGGTAGCTCACCCCTCCACTTT
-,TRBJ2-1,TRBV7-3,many,CASSPLGSSSDEQFF,TGTGCCAGCAGTCCTTTGGGTAGCAGCAGTGATGAGCAGTTCTTC
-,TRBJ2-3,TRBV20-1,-,CSIRGRDTDTQYF,TGCAGTATTAGGGGTCGGGACACAGATACGCAGTATTTT
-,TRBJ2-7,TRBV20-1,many,CSARTQGYEQYF,TGCAGTGCTAGAACGCAGGGCTACGAGCAGTACTTC
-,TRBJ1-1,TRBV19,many,CASSWPREGGTEAFF,TGTGCCAGTAGTTGGCCCCGGGAAGGTGGCACTGAAGCTTTCTTT
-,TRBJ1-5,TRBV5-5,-,CASSLGVGGNQPQHF,TGTGCCAGCAGCTTGGGAGTCGGGGGTAATCAGCCCCAGCATTTT
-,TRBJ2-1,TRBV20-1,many,CSARGVRGGSYNEQFF,TGCAGTGCTAGGGGGGTGAGGGGTGGCTCCTACAATGAGCAGTTCTTC
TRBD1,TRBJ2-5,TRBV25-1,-,CASSDDRGETQYF,TGTGCCAGCAGCGATGACAGGGGAGAGACCCAGTACTTC
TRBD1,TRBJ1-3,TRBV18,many,CASSPDRPDSGNTIYF,TGTGCCAGCTCACCGGACAGGCCGGACTCTGGAAACACCATATATTTT
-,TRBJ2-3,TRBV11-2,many,CASTLGTGSTDTQYF,TGTGCCAGCACCCTTGGCACAGGGAGCACAGATACGCAGTATTTT